This T cell receptor (beta chain) was identified during a study of blood T cell repertoires in COVID-19 (TCRdb year 2020). General notes on the study: Samples covering the acute and convalescent phases of COVID-19 were provided by collaborators in the United States, Italy and Spain. Where available, HLA class I and class II types were taken from metadata supplied by the sample provider and were not determined by assay-based typing. Samples were obtained from the ongoing ImmuneRACE study (first 160 participants) and from 1,200 or so subjects provided by 6 global collaborators. The material from the prospective study consisted of cDNA or gDNA derived from T cells, B-cell-depleted T cells, or PBMCs. Subjects who had been exposed to COVID-19, were actively infected with it, or had recovered from it provided the deeply sampled blood TCRbeta repertoires that made up the dataset. Nearly every sample came with metadata listing a de-identified subject ID, COVID-19 status, age in years and sex. A freely available public database, intended as a resource for researchers studying the immune response to SARS-CoV-2, is where the repertoires were released. Points the paper makes about the study in general: How much clinical and demographic metadata was included differed by source and by participant, and the metadata was provided uncurated.

The collaborating institutions used their own protocols to collect whole blood in K2EDTA tubes. For TCRbeta analysis, collaborators shipped samples in one of three forms: frozen whole blood, isolated PBMCs, or DNA extracted from either of those sample types. TCRbeta CDR3 regions were amplified from genomic DNA using the immunoSEQ Assay, a bias-controlled multiplex PCR. In the source study's methods: Nucleated cell counts per sample were estimated from amplification of reference gene primers within the assay. Sequence reads were collapsed and filtered to measure the absolute abundance of every unique TCRbeta CDR3 rearrangement. Productive Simpson clonality was computed per sample as the square root of Simpson's diversity index over productive rearrangements. Not all clones reach the TCRdb copy of this immuneACCESS table, which keeps in-frame sequences only. Checked studies attribute under half of the gap to unresolved V genes and leave the rest unexplained. That table furnishes V, J and clone size, whereas the DNA furnished D and trimming. Here the sample has just over 90,000 clones; roughly 80% occur a single time. The ten largest make up less than 20% of the sample.

This clone was seen once. The antigen this receptor binds is unknown. Base-call qualities are not available, and no considerably larger clone is one nucleotide away. The receptor was isolated from a human donor in a cohort sampled during active COVID-19. Sequenced material: peripheral blood.

The bases are TGCGCCAGCAGCTTGTCGACAGGGGTTGGATATGGCTACACCTTC. This gives the protein CASSLSTGVGYGYTF. The rearranged chain carries TRBV5-1 and TRBJ1-2; 8 nucleotides in the junction match TRBD1. CDR1 and CDR2 are read off the germline V gene as SGHRS and YFSETQ. The V end gives up 1 base and the J end 5 bases, leaving 7 bases in the junction not matched to a gene. The CDR3 has 15 amino acids, counting the end cysteine and phenylalanine. Just CDR3 DNA is preserved here, 45 bases in frame from base 1.